This T cell receptor beta chain was sequenced in a study of T-cell memory formation after mild COVID-19. The CDR3 loop spans 15 amino acids. CDR1 SGHRS and CDR2 YFSETQ come from the germline V gene. Trimming cost V 4 bases and J 3 bases; bases outside gene matches: 7. TCRdb re-analysed the 5' RACE reads in MiXCR, keeping a single row per CDR3 protein. The table shows roughly 130,000 distinct CDR3 sequences, with over 15% occurring only once. The receptor was derived from a man aged 18 to 29 who had mild COVID-19 (a few samples of this study predate the infection). Cell type and time point are not known. The J gene is TRBJ2-3, the V gene TRBV5-1; TRBD2 aligns across 8 bases. What was sequenced was PBMCs or a T cell subset sorted from them (not recorded which). The CDR3 region is CASSIPGLGTDTQYF. CDR3 in DNA: TGCGCCAGCAGCATCCCGGGACTAGGAACAGATACGCAGTATTTT.